This TCR beta chain stems from a study of T cell responses to AZD1222 COVID-19 vaccine. The V and J ends lost 4 bases and 0 bases, in that order; junction bases with no gene match: 6. This CDR3 is built from 17 residues. The germline V gene encodes CDR1 SGHNT and CDR2 YYREEE (reference sequence). General study results and limits: Spike-specific TCR breadth and depth both grew after two AZD1222 doses. Baseline serostatus was positive in only a handful of AZD1222 recipients. With dominance at 160-218 and 743-854, vaccine-associated CD4 TCRs spanned spike.

Clones were sequenced by immunoSEQ multiplex PCR, and TCRdb holds only the in-frame ones, with some missing. Among over 130,000 clones listed, 80% to 95% were seen once. A single count supports this clone. Its target is not known. This TCR was sampled from an adult who received the AZD1222 COVID-19 vaccine. The rearrangement links TRBV5-4 to TRBJ2-1; the match to TRBD2 covers 11 bases. The sequenced sample was peripheral blood, obtained 28 days after the second AZD1222 dose. The CDR3 region has the DNA TGTGCCAGCAGCGGCTTAGCGGGAGGGCCCTCCTACAATGAGCAGTTCTTC. Its translation: CASSGLAGGPSYNEQFF. The full variable domain, in which reference TRBV5-4 and TRBJ2-1 provide the parts outside the CDR3, is ETGVTQSPTHLIKTRGQQVTLRCSSQSGHNTVSWYQQALGQGPQFIFQYYREEENGRGNFPPRFSGLQFPNYSSELNVNALELDDSALYLCASSGLAGGPSYNEQFFGPGTRLTVL.